This T cell receptor (beta chain) was sequenced during a study of CD8 T cells in Susac syndrome. The CDR3 runs 13 residues. The authors carried out high-throughput sequencing of TCR beta. They applied it to CD8+ and CD4+ T cells obtained from blood. In contrast to the negatively isolated CD8+ and CD4+ T cells, TEMRA cells were FACS-enriched. It was with random hexamers that roughly 0.45 to 1 ug RNA was reverse transcribed. An immunoSEQ multiplex PCR generated amplified TCR beta CDR3 products spanning 54 Vbeta and 13 Jbeta. MiXCR, applied by TCRdb to the immunoSEQ multiplex PCR reads, yields one record per CDR3 protein. The data hold about 180,000 distinct CDR3 sequences, with 90% to 95% observed a single time.

The source material was CD8+ T cells from PBMCs. The genes are TRBV12-3 or TRBV12-4 and TRBJ2-1; 13 nucleotides align to TRBD2. The clonotype was recovered from a human donor with multiple sclerosis. This CDR3 reads CVSWTSGSGEQFF. The CDR3 bases are TGTGTCTCTTGGACTAGCGGGAGTGGTGAGCAGTTCTTC.